The 17 T cell receptor beta chains presented below share a single source sample, sequenced in a study of shared clonotypes between healthy human individuals. Libraries were prepared by immunoSEQ multiplex PCR; TCRdb keeps only in-frame clonotypes and omits some of them. Among about 1.1 million clones listed, 70% to 80% were seen once. The sample taken for sequencing was memory CD4+ T cells from PBMCs. Described subset: CD45RA-negative fraction. The receptors stem from a man between 18 and 29 years old in good health. Some clones in this sample may be carry-over from other donors' samples.

The V gene is TRBV4-1, the J gene TRBJ2-5, with 11 positions matching TRBD2. The DNA matches TRBJ2-7 better at its end, which makes the J call doubtful. Germline CDR1 is MGHRA and CDR2 is YSYEKL. This CDR3 is 15 amino acids long. CDR3 protein: CASSQPTSGVYEQYF. CDR3 DNA: TGCGCCAGCAGCCAACCGACTAGCGGGGTATACGAGCAGTACTTC.

The rearrangement joins TRBV12-5 to TRBJ2-3; D is unresolved. The CDR3 runs to 13 residues. The V end lost 6 bases, the J end lost 2 bases, and 9 bases lay between the germline ends. The germline CDR1 and CDR2 sequences are LGHNT and FRNRAP. The CDR3 nucleotides are TGTGCTAGTGGGGCGGCAAACACAGATACGCAGTATTTT. This gives the protein CASGAANTDTQYF.

The CDR3, as DNA: TGCGCCAGCAGTGAGTTGGGAAGCTATGGCTACACCTTC. It is translated as CASSELGSYGYTF. The rearrangement links TRBV10-1 to TRBJ1-2; no reliable D call. CDR1 WNHNN and CDR2 SYGVQD come from the germline V gene (reference sequence). CDR3 length: 13 amino acids. With 1 base removed from V and 4 bases from J, the gap between germline ends came to 7 bases.

This clone has a handful of counts. The chain links TRBV5-1 to TRBJ2-3, with D possibly being TRBD2 (5 bases). Trimming removed 1 base at V and 0 bases at J, with 12 bases between. The germline V gene encodes CDR1 SGHRS and CDR2 YFSETQ. The CDR3 length is 16 residues. The CDR3 DNA sequence: TGCGCCAGCAGCTTGTCGTTCAGCGGAAGCACAGATACGCAGTATTTT. It is translated as CASSLSFSGSTDTQYF.

CDR3 DNA sequence: TGCGCCAGCAGCCAAGATCAGGGGGCGGCTGGAAACACCATATATTTT. Protein product: CASSQDQGAAGNTIYF. The chain uses TRBV4-3 and TRBJ1-3, with TRBD1 matching over 8 bases. Per germline, CDR1 LGHNA and CDR2 YSLEER. The CDR3 has 16 residues. V dropped 0 bases and J dropped 2; count of bases not matched to a gene: 3.

The chain has TRBV5-4 and TRBJ2-7; D may match TRBD1 or TRBD2 (5 bases each). The V gene lost 3 bases and the J gene lost 0 bases, with 13 bases spanning the gap. CDR1 SGHNT and CDR2 YYREEE come from the germline V gene (reference sequence). This CDR3 spans 15 amino acids. The CDR3 loop is CASSSGTRSSYEQYF. The DNA of the CDR3 is TGTGCCAGCAGCTCCGGGACGCGGAGCTCCTACGAGCAGTACTTC.

The table lists this clone with many counts. The chain recombines TRBV5-1 with TRBJ2-2; D perhaps matches TRBD1 (5 bases). The V gene lost 2 bases and the J gene lost 0 bases, with 11 bases spanning the gap. Germline V gene data show CDR1 as SGHRS and CDR2 as YFSETQ. CDR3 length equals 16 residues. The CDR3 sequence: CASSLNRIANTGELFF. In DNA form, the CDR3 reads TGCGCCAGCAGCTTAAACAGGATAGCGAACACCGGGGAGCTGTTTTTT.

The V gene is TRBV28, the J gene TRBJ2-3; tentative D call: TRBD2 (6 bases). This CDR3 region has 16 residues. Per germline, CDR1 MDHEN and CDR2 SYDVKM. The V end lost 6 bases, the J end lost 3 bases, and 19 bases lay between the germline ends. This CDR3 is CASRGTSKGVTDTQYF. The CDR3 nucleotides are TGTGCCAGCAGAGGCACTAGCAAAGGGGTGACAGATACGCAGTATTTT.

The DNA for the CDR3 is TGTGCCAGCAGCCAATCCGGGACAGGGGGAAACACCATATATTTT. Its translation: CASSQSGTGGNTIYF. The chain couples TRBV11-2 to TRBJ1-3, with 9 bases matching TRBD1. The CDR3 consists of 15 residues. CDR1 is SGHAT, CDR2 FQNNGV, per germline. Trimming removed 5 bases from V and 4 bases from J; junction bases left unmatched: 6.

The rearrangement uses TRBV5-1 and TRBJ1-3; TRBD1 aligns across 7 bases. Germline assignment: CDR1 SGHRS and CDR2 YFSETQ. The CDR3 contains 17 residues. After removal of 4 bases from V and 0 bases from J, the junction contained 10 bases not matched to a gene. CDR3 coding DNA: TGCGCCAGCAGCAGGCAGGGACAGCTGAACTCTGGAAACACCATATATTTT. Translating it yields CASSRQGQLNSGNTIYF.

Concerning this clone itself: This CDR3 is also generated by other DNA sequences in the sample. This chain connects TRBV28 to TRBJ2-7, with TRBD2 matching 8 bases. CDR1 and CDR2 (germline): MDHEN, SYDVKM. Trimming took 6 bases from V and 2 from J; bases not matched to a gene: 3. The CDR3 is 13 residues long. The CDR3 region is CASSLAGTYEQYF. For the CDR3, the DNA is TGTGCCAGCAGCTTAGCGGGGACCTACGAGCAGTACTTC.

The chain couples TRBV18 to TRBJ2-1; TRBD2 matches 7 bases. The ends lost 3 bases at V and 5 bases at J; junction bases unmatched: 10. Germline CDR1 reads KGHSH; CDR2 reads LQKENI. The CDR3 is 16 residues long. CDR3: CASSPLTAGVDNEQFF. The CDR3 region has the DNA TGTGCCAGCTCACCCCTCACGGCGGGAGTGGACAATGAGCAGTTCTTC.

The genes are TRBV6-4 and TRBJ2-5; no reliable D call. Germline loops: CDR1 MRHNA, CDR2 SNTAGT. V was trimmed by 2 bases and J by 1 base, leaving 8 bases between them. The CDR3 extends over 14 amino acids. Here the CDR3 reads CASSDVLLQETQYF. In DNA form, the CDR3 reads TGTGCCAGCAGTGACGTCTTACTCCAAGAGACCCAGTACTTC.

The chain joins TRBV4-1 to TRBJ2-5, with D maybe TRBD2 (5 bases). V dropped 4 bases and J dropped 5 bases, with 17 bases sitting between them. This CDR3 comprises 15 residues. Germline V gives CDR1 MGHRA, CDR2 YSYEKL. The CDR3 DNA is TGCGCCAGCAGCCGCCTGGGGAGTCTTGGGGAGACCCAGTACTTC. It is translated as CASSRLGSLGETQYF.

This sequence joins TRBV7-8 and TRBJ1-3; perhaps TRBD1 as D (6 bases). The ends were cut back, 4 bases at V and 0 bases at J, with 25 bases in the middle. CDR1 and CDR2 (germline): SGHVS, FQNEAQ. The CDR3 is 20 residues long. The CDR3 protein is CASSYAPGRGATTSGNTIYF. The CDR3, as DNA: TGTGCCAGCAGCTACGCCCCGGGCAGGGGCGCTACTACCTCTGGAAACACCATATATTTT.

This chain uses TRBV6-5 with TRBJ2-5, with D hard to call. CDR1 is MNHEY, CDR2 SVGAGI, per germline. V dropped 6 bases and J dropped 1 base, with 12 bases sitting between them. CDR3 length: 14 residues. The CDR3 sequence is CASRTRSAQETQYF. CDR3 nucleotide sequence: TGTGCCAGCAGAACCCGCTCGGCCCAAGAGACCCAGTACTTC.

The V call is TRBV2, the J call TRBJ2-2; no reliable D call. Germline CDR1 is SNHLY and CDR2 is FYNNEI. Between the trimmed V and J ends, which lost 8 bases and 3 bases, there was a span of 16 bases. CDR3 length equals 15 residues. The DNA of the CDR3 is TGTGCCAGCGCCTCCTGGCCAGGAGACACCGGGGAGCTGTTTTTT. Protein sequence: CASASWPGDTGELFF. The full variable domain, in which reference TRBV2 and TRBJ2-2 provide the parts outside the CDR3, is EPEVTQTPSHQVTQMGQEVILRCVPISNHLYFYWYRQILGQKVEFLVSFYNNEISEKSEIFDDQFSVERPDGSNFTLKIRSTKLEDSAMYFCASASWPGDTGELFFGEGSRLTVL.